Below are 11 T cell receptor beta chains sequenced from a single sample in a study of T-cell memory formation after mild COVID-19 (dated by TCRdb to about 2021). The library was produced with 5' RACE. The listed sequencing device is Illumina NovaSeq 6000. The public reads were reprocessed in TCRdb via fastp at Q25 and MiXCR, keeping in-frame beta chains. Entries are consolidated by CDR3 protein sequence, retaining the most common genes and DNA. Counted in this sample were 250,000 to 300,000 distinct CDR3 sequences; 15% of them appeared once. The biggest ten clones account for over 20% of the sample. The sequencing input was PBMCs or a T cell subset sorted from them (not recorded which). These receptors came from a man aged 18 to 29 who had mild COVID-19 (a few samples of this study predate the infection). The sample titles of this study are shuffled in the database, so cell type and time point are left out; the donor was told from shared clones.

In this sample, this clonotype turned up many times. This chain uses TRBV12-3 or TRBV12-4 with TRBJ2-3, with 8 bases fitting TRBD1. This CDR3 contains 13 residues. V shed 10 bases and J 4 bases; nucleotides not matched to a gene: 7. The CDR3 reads CATRQGAADTQYF. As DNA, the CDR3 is TGTGCCACCCGTCAGGGGGCGGCAGATACGCAGTATTTT.

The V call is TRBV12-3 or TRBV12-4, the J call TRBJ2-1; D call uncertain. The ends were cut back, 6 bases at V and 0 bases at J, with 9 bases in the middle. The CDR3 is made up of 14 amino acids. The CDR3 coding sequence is TGTGCCAGCAGACTTGCGGTCTCCTACAATGAGCAGTTCTTC. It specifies CASRLAVSYNEQFF.

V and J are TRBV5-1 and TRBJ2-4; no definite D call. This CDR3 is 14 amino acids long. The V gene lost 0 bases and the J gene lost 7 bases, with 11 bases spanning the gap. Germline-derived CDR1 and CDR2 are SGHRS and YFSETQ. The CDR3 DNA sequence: TGCGCCAGCAGCTTGGGGGCCCTGGGGAACATTCAGTACTTC. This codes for CASSLGALGNIQYF.

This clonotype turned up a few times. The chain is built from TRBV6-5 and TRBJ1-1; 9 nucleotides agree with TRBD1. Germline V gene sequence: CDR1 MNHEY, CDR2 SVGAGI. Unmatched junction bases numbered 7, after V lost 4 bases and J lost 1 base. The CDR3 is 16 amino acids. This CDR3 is CASSLPRQGGNTEAFF. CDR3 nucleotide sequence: TGTGCCAGCAGTTTACCTAGACAGGGGGGGAACACTGAAGCTTTCTTT.

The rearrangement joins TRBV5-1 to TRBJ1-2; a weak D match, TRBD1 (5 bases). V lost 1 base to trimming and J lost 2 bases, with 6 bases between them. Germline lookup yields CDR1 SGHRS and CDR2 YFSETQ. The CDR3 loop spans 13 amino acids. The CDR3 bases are TGCGCCAGCAGCTTGCGGGACAACTATGGCTACACCTTC. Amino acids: CASSLRDNYGYTF.

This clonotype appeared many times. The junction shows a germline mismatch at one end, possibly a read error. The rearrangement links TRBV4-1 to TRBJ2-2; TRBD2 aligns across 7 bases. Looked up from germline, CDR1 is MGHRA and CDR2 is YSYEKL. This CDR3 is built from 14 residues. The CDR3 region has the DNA TGTGCCAGCAGCCAAGGCGGGGGAACCGGGGAGCTGTTTTTT. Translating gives CASSQGGGTGELFF.

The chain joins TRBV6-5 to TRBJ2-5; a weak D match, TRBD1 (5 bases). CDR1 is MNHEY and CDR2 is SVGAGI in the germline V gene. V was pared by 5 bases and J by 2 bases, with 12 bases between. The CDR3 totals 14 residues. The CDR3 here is CASSRRQSQETQYF. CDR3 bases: TGTGCCAGCAGTAGAAGACAGAGTCAAGAGACCCAGTACTTC.

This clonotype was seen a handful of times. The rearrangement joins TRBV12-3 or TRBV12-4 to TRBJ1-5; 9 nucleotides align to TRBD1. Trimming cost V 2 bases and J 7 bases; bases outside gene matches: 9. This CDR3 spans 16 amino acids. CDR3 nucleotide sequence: TGTGCCAGCAGTTTACCGGGACAGGGCCGGGGCCAGCCCCAGCATTTT. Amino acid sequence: CASSLPGQGRGQPQHF.

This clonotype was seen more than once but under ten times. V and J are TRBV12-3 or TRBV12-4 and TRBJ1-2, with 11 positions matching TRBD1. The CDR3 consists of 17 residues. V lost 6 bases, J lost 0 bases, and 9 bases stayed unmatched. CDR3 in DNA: TGTGCCAGCAGGGTACTCCCGGGACAGGGGGCTAACTATGGCTACACCTTC. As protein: CASRVLPGQGANYGYTF.

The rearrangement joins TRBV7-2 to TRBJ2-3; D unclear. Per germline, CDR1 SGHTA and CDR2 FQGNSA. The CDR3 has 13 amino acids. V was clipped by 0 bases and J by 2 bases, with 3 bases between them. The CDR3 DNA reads TGTGCCAGCAGCTTAGCCTTCACAGATACGCAGTATTTT. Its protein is CASSLAFTDTQYF.

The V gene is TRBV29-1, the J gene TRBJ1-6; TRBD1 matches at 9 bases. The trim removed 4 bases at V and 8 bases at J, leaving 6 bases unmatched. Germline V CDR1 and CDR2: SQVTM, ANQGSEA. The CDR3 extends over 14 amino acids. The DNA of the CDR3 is TGCAGCGTTGGGGAGACAGGGGGTGATTCACCCCTCCACTTT. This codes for CSVGETGGDSPLHF.